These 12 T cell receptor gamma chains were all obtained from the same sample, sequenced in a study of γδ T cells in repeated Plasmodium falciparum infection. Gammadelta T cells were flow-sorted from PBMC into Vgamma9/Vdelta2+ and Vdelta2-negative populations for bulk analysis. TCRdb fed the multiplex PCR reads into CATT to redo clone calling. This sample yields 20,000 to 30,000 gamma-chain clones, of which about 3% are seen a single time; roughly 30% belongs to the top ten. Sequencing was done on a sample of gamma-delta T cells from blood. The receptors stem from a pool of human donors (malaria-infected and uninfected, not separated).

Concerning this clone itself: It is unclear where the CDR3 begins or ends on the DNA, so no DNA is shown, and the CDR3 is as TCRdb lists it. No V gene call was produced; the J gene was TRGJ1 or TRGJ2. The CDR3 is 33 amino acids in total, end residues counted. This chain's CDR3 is CTTSTSTLTIHNVEKQDIATYCCALWEDYKKLF.

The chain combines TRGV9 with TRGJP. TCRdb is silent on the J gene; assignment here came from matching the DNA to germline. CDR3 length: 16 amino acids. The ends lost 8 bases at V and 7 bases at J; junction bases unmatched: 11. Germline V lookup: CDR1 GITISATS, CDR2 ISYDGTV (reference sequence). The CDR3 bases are TGTGCCTTGTTTTTTTTTTTTGAGTTGGGCAAAAAAATCAAGGTATTT. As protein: CALFFFFELGKKIKVF.

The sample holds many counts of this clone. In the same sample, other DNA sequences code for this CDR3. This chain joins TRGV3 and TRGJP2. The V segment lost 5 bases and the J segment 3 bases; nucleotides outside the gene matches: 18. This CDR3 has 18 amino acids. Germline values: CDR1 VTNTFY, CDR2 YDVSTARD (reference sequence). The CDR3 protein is CATWVPLKSGGSDWIKTF. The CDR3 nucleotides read TGTGCCACCTGGGTACCTCTAAAATCGGGTGGTAGTGATTGGATCAAGACGTTT.

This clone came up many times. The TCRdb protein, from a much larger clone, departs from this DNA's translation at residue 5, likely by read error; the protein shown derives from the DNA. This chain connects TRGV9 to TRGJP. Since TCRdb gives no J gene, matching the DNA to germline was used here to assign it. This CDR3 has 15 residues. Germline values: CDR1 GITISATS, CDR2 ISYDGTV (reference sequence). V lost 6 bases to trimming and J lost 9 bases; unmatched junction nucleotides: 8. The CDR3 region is CALWPEGLGKKIKVF. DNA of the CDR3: TGTGCCTTGTGGCCCGAGGGGTTGGGCAAAAAAATCAAGGTATTT.

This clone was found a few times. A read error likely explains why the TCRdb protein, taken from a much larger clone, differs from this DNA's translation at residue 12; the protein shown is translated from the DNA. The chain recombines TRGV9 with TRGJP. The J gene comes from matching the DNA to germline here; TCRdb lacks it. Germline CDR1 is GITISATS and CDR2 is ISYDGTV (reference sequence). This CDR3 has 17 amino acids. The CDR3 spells CALWEVTGELGIKIKVF. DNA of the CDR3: TGTGCCTTGTGGGAGGTGACTGGTGAGTTGGGCATAAAAATCAAGGTATTT.

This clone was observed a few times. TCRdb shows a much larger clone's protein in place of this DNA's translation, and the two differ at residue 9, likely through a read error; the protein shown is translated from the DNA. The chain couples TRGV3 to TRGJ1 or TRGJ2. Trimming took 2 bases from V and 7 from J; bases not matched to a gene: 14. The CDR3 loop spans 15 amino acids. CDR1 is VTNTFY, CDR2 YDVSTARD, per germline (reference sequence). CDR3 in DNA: TGTGCCACCTGGGACATCACCCATGAAGTATATAAGAAACTCTTT. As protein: CATWDITHEVYKKLF.

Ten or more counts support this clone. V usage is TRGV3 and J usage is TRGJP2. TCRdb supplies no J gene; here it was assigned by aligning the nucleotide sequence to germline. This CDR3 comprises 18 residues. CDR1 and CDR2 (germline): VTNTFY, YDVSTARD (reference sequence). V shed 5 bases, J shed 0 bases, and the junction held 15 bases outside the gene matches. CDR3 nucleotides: TGTGCCACCTGGGCACCTTACCCTAAGGATAGTAGTGATTGGATCAAGACGTTT. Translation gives CATWAPYPKDSSDWIKTF.

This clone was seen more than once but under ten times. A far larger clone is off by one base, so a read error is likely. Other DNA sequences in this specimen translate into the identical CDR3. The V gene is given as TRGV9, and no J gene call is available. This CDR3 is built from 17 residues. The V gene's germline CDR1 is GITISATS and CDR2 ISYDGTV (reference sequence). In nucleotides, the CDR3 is TGTGCCTTGTGGGAGGTGAATCCTGAGTTGGGCAAAAAAATCAAAGTATTT. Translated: CALWEVNPELGKKIKVF.

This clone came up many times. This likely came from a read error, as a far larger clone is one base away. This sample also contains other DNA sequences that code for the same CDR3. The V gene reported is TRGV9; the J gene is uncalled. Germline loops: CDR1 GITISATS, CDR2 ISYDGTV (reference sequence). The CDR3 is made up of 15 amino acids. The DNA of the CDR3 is TGTGCCTTGTGGACATTAGAGTTGGGCAAAAAAATTAAGGTATTT. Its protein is CALWTLELGKKIKVF.

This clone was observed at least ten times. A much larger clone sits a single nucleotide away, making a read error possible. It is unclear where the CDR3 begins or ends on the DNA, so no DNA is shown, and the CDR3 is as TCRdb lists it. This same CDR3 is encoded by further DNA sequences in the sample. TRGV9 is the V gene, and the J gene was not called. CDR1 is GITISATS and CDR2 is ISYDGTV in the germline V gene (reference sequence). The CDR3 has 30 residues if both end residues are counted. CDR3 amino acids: CALWEQGLRNSLAVEQHLLSQVSIGRIQHF.

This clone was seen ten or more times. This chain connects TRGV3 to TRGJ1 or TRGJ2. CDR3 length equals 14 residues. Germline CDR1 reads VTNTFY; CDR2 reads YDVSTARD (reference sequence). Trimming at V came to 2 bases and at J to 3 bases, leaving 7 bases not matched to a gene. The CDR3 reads CATWDTQFYYKKLF. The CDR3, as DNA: TGTGCCACCTGGGACACCCAATTTTATTATAAGAAACTCTTT.

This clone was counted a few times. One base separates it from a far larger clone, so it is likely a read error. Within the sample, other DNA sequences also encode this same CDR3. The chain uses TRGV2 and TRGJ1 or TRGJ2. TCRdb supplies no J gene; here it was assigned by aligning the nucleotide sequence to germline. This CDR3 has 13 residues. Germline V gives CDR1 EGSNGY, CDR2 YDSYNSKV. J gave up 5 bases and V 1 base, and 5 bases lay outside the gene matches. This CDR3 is CATWDGKDYKKLF. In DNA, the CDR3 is TGTGCCACCTGGGACGGCAAGGATTATAAGAAACTCTTT.